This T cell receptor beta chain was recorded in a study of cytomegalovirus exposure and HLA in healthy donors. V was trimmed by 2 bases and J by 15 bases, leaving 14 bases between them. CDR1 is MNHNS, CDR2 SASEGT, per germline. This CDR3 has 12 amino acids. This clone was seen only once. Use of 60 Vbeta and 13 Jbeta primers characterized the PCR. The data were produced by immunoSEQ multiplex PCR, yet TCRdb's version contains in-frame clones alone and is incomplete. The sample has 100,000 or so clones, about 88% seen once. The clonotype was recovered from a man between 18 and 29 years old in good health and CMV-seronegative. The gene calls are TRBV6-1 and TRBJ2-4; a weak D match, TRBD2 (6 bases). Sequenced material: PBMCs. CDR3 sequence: CASSEWDLGGYF. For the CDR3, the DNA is TGTGCCAGCAGTGAATGGGACCTGGGAGGGTACTTC.